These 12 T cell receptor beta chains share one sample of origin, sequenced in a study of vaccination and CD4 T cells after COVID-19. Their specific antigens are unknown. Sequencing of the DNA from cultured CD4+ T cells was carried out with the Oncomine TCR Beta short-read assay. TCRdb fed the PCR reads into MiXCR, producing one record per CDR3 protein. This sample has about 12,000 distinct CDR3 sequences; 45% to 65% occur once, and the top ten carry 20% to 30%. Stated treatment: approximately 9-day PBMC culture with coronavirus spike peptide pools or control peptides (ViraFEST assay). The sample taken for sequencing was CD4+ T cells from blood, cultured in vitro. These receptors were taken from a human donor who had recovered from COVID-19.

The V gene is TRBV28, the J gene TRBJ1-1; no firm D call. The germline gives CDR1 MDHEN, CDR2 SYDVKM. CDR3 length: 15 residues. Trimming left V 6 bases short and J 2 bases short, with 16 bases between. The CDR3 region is CASRTGPLVNTEAFF. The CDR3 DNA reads TGTGCCAGCAGGACCGGGCCCCTAGTCAACACTGAAGCTTTCTTT.

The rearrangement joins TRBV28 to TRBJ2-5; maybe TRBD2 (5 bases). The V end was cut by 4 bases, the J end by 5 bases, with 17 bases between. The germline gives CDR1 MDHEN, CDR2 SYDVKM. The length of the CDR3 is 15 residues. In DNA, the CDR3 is TGTGCCAGCAGTTCTTGGGCCGCTCAGCGGGAGACCCAGTACTTC. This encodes CASSSWAAQRETQYF.

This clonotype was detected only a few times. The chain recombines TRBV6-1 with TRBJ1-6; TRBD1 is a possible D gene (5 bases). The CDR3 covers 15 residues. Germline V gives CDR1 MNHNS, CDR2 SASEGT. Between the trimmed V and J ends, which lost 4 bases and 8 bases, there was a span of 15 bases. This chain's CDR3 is CASSASRVGDSPLHF. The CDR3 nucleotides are TGTGCCAGCAGTGCCAGCAGGGTGGGAGATTCACCCCTCCACTTT.

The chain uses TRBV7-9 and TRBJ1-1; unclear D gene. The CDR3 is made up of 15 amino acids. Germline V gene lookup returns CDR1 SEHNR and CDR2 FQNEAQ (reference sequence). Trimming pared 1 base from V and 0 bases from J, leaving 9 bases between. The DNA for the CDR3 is TGTGCCAGCAGCTTAGATCCCTCCATGAACACTGAAGCTTTCTTT. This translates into CASSLDPSMNTEAFF.

CDR3 in DNA: TGTGCCAGTAGGCAGGGTTTAGCCTATGGCTACACCTTC. Protein product: CASRQGLAYGYTF. The chain employs TRBV19 and TRBJ1-2, with D possibly matching TRBD1 (5 bases). The length of the CDR3 is 13 residues. Per the germline V gene, CDR1 is LNHDA and CDR2 is SQIVND (reference sequence). Trimming pared 6 bases from V and 4 bases from J, leaving 12 bases between.

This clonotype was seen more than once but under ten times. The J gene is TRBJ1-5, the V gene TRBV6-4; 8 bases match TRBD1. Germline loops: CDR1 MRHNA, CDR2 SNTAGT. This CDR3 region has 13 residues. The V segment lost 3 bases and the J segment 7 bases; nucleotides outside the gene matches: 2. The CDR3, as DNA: TGTGCCAGCAGTGAACAGGGGGGACAGCCCCAGCATTTT. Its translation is CASSEQGGQPQHF.

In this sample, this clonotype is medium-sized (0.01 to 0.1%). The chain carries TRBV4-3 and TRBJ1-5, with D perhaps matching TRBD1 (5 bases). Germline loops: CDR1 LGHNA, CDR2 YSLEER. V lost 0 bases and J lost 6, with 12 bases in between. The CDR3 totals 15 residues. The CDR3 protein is CASSQDWGKVQPQHF. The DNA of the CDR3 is TGCGCCAGCAGCCAAGATTGGGGGAAAGTTCAGCCCCAGCATTTT.

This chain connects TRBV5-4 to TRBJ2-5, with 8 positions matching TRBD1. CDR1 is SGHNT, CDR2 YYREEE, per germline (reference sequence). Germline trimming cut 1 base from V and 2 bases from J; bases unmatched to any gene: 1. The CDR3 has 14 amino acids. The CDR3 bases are TGTGCCAGCAGCTTGACAGGGGGACAAGAGACCCAGTACTTC. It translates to CASSLTGGQETQYF.

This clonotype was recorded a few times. CDR3 DNA: TGTGCCAGCAGAGGGGCTACCTATGGCTACACCTTC. Amino acids: CASRGATYGYTF. The V call is TRBV7-2, the J call TRBJ1-2; tentatively, D is TRBD1 (5 bases). Trimming removed 6 bases at V and 4 bases at J, with 9 bases between. The length of the CDR3 is 12 residues. Germline lookup yields CDR1 SGHTA and CDR2 FQGNSA.

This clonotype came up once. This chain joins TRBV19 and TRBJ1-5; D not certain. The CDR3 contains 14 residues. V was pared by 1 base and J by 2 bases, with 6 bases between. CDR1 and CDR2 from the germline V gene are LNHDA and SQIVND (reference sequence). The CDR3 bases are TGTGCCAGTAGTATAGGAGACGGCAATCAGCCCCAGCATTTT. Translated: CASSIGDGNQPQHF.

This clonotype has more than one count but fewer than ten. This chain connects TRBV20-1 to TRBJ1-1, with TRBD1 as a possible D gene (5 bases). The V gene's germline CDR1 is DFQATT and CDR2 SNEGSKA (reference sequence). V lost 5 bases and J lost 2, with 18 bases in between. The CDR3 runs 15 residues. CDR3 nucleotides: TGCAGTGCTTTCTACCGGGGGAACAGCAACACTGAAGCTTTCTTT. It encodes CSAFYRGNSNTEAFF.

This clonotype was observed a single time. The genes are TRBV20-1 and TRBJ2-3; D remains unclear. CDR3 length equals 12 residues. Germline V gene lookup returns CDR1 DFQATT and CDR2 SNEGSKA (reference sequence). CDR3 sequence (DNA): TGCAGCTCTGATGTGGGCACAGATACGCAGTATTTT. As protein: CSSDVGTDTQYF.